Listed here are 4 T cell receptor beta chains from one sample, sequenced in a study of neurological immune-mediated disorders. MiXCR, applied by TCRdb to the 5' RACE reads, yields one record per CDR3 protein. Seen here are 52,000 or so distinct CDR3 sequences, 4% observed once, and the top ten hold roughly 2%. Sequencing was performed on CD4+ T cells from blood. The receptor source for this set is a woman aged 40 to 55 with multiple sclerosis.

This clonotype was counted at least ten times. This chain joins TRBV10-3 and TRBJ2-7; 9 nucleotides agree with TRBD1. Germline V gene sequence: CDR1 ENHRY, CDR2 SYGVKD. CDR3 length: 13 residues. The junction had 9 bases not matched to a gene; V was cut back by 10 bases and J by 5 bases. This chain's CDR3 is CATLWTGVDEQYF. The CDR3 nucleotides read TGTGCCACCTTATGGACAGGGGTGGACGAGCAGTACTTC.

This clonotype was seen many times. J is TRBJ2-2 and V is TRBV5-1, with D possibly matching TRBD1 (6 bases). The CDR3 extends over 18 amino acids. Germline lookup yields CDR1 SGHRS and CDR2 YFSETQ. Trimming pared 0 bases from V and 0 bases from J, leaving 15 bases between. CDR3 region: CASSLGTGWFANTGELFF. The CDR3 DNA follows: TGCGCCAGCAGCTTGGGCACAGGGTGGTTCGCGAACACCGGGGAGCTGTTTTTT.

This clonotype was detected many times. This chain links TRBV20-1 with TRBJ2-2; 10 nucleotides line up with TRBD2. CDR1 DFQATT and CDR2 SNEGSKA come from the germline V gene (reference sequence). The CDR3 runs to 14 residues. With V trimmed by 7 bases and J by 4 bases, 6 bases remained unmatched. The CDR3 sequence is CSVVAGGRTGELFF. CDR3 bases: TGCAGTGTTGTAGCGGGGGGACGCACCGGGGAGCTGTTTTTT.

This clonotype occurred many times. The chain has TRBV5-1 and TRBJ2-7; D unclear. Germline V gene sequence: CDR1 SGHRS, CDR2 YFSETQ. CDR3 length: 15 amino acids. Trimming took 0 bases from V and 4 from J, leaving 14 bases between them. The CDR3 here is CASSLDARTQYEQYF. The CDR3 nucleotides read TGCGCCAGCAGCTTGGATGCACGGACCCAATACGAGCAGTACTTC.